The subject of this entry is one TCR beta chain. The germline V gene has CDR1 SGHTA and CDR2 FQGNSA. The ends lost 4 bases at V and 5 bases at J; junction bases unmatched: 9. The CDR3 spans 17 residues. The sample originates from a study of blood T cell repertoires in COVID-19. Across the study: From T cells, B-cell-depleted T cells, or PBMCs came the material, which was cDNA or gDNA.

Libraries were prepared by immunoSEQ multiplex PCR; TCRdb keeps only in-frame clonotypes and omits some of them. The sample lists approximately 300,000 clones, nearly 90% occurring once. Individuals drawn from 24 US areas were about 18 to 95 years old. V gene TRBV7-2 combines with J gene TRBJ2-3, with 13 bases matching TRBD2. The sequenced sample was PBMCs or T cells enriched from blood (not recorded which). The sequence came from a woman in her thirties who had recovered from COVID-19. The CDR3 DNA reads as TGTGCCAGCAGCTCCGGGACTAGCGGGGCCCTTGGAGATACGCAGTATTTT. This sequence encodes CASSSGTSGALGDTQYF.